The present T cell receptor (beta chain) was sequenced within a study of T cell repertoires in cytomegalovirus infection. Study results and caveats: The ex vivo response was dominated by HLA-C-restricted CMV-specific TCR beta clonotypes.

TCRdb re-analysed the reads in MiXCR, keeping a single row per CDR3 protein. The sample records 80,000 or so distinct CDR3 sequences, approximately 40% being singletons. Worth noting for this clonotype: Its antigen is not identified.

Looked up from germline, CDR1 is MNHEY and CDR2 is SVGAGI. With V trimmed by 0 bases and J by 3 bases, 6 bases remained unmatched. This CDR3 spans 16 amino acids. The V gene is TRBV6-5, the J gene TRBJ2-7; 9 bases map to TRBD2. The TCR originated in a human donor in good health (CMV status not recorded). Some clones in this sample may be carry-over from other donors' samples. The sequences come from CD8+ T cells from cultured PBMCs, collected from culture after CMV antigen stimulation. DNA of the CDR3: TGTGCCAGCAGTTACTCAGGGCCAGCGGGAGGCTACGAGCAGTACTTC. It specifies CASSYSGPAGGYEQYF.